These T cell receptor beta chains were read from a single sample in a study of cytomegalovirus exposure and HLA in healthy donors. Here immunoSEQ multiplex PCR was the method, and the copy in TCRdb shows in-frame clones only, minus some. The sample yields more than 90,000 clones, 60% to 80% seen once. The sample taken for sequencing was PBMCs. These TCRs come from a man aged 45-60 years in good health and CMV-seropositive. CDR3s include the opening cysteine and the closing phenylalanine or tryptophan. Fields, in order: CDR3 length, clone size, D gene, V gene, J gene, CDR3 protein, CDR3 DNA. A D gene is named only where the DNA matches it firmly. Only some rows state a clone size, as once, few, many or a class for expanded clones.

15	few	TRBD1	TRBV4-1	TRBJ2-7	CASSQQDRGPREQYF	TGCGCCAGCAGCCAACAGGACAGGGGGCCGCGGGAGCAGTACTTC
14	NA	TRBD1	TRBV14	TRBJ1-2	CASSQAGQTHGYTF	TGTGCCAGCAGCCAAGCGGGACAGACCCATGGCTACACCTTC
16	NA	NA	TRBV7-2	TRBJ2-1	CASTIGVARRGNEQFF	TGTGCCAGCACCATAGGGGTAGCGCGGCGGGGCAATGAGCAGTTCTTC
16	NA	TRBD1	TRBV11-2	TRBJ2-7	CASSLQTGAKDYEQYF	TGTGCCAGCAGCCTCCAGACAGGGGCCAAGGACTACGAGCAGTACTTC
14	NA	TRBD1	TRBV18	TRBJ2-7	CASSRDRASYEQYF	TGTGCCAGCTCAAGGGACAGGGCATCCTACGAGCAGTACTTC
16	NA	TRBD2	TRBV28	TRBJ2-1	CASSLYRLAGVNEQFF	TGTGCCAGCAGTTTATATCGACTAGCGGGGGTCAATGAGCAGTTCTTC
15	few	NA	TRBV28	TRBJ1-6	CASSLGGNINSPLHF	TGTGCCAGCAGTTTAGGAGGAAATATTAATTCACCCCTCCACTTT
11	few	NA	TRBV5-6	TRBJ1-2	CASSDSWGYTF	TGTGCCAGCAGTGACAGCTGGGGCTACACCTTC
13	NA	NA	TRBV2	TRBJ1-5	CASSGRANQPQHF	TGTGCCAGCAGTGGCAGGGCGAACCAGCCCCAGCATTTT
15	NA	TRBD2	TRBV7-7	TRBJ2-3	CASSLVAGEADTQYF	TGTGCCAGCAGCTTAGTAGCGGGAGAGGCAGATACGCAGTATTTT
13	NA	NA	TRBV30	TRBJ1-2	CAWSVRQPYGYTF	TGTGCCTGGAGTGTACGACAGCCCTATGGCTACACCTTC
14	NA	NA	TRBV7-9	TRBJ1-1	CASSWEGGRTEAFF	TGTGCCAGCAGCTGGGAAGGGGGTAGAACTGAAGCTTTCTTT
16	NA	TRBD1	TRBV10-3	TRBJ2-2	CAISAGQGAGTGELFF	TGTGCCATCAGTGCGGGACAGGGGGCGGGCACCGGGGAGCTGTTTTTT
17	NA	NA	TRBV27	TRBJ1-4	CASSPLGHLTTNEKLFF	TGTGCCAGCAGTCCCCTGGGACACCTGACAACTAATGAAAAACTGTTTTTT
16	few	TRBD1	TRBV18	TRBJ1-1	CASSPPGQGARTEAFF	TGTGCCAGCTCACCACCGGGACAGGGGGCGCGCACTGAAGCTTTCTTT
14	NA	TRBD1	TRBV11-3	TRBJ1-2	CASRTGQGSYGYTF	TGTGCCAGCAGGACGGGACAGGGGAGCTATGGCTACACCTTC
15	NA	NA	TRBV6-5	TRBJ2-5	CASRPRLGGEETQYF	TGTGCCAGCAGGCCCAGACTAGGCGGGGAAGAGACCCAGTACTTC
12	few	TRBD1	TRBV7-8	TRBJ2-7	CASSGTGYEQYF	TGTGCCAGCAGCGGGACAGGGTACGAGCAGTACTTC
17	once	TRBD2	TRBV4-1	TRBJ2-2	CASSREASGSWAGELFF	TGCGCCAGCAGCCGGGAGGCTAGCGGGAGTTGGGCCGGGGAGCTGTTTTTT
15	NA	NA	TRBV11-2	TRBJ2-1	CASSLDTGAYNEQFF	TGTGCCAGCAGCTTAGATACGGGGGCCTACAATGAGCAGTTCTTC
17	NA	TRBD1	TRBV10-3	TRBJ1-1	CAISESGTASLNTEAFF	TGTGCCATCAGTGAGTCCGGGACAGCGAGCTTGAACACTGAAGCTTTCTTT
17	NA	TRBD2	TRBV7-6	TRBJ2-1	CASSLLASGGPYNEQFF	TGTGCCAGCAGCTTGCTGGCTAGCGGGGGTCCTTACAATGAGCAGTTCTTC
14	NA	NA	TRBV5-6	TRBJ2-1	CASSLGEISHEQFF	TGTGCCAGCAGCCTGGGGGAGATTAGCCATGAGCAGTTCTTC
12	few	NA	TRBV10-2	TRBJ1-1	CASNQGNTEAFF	TGCGCCAGCAATCAGGGGAACACTGAAGCTTTCTTT
13	NA	NA	TRBV30	TRBJ2-6	CAWSASGANVLTF	TGTGCCTGGAGTGCATCTGGGGCCAACGTCCTGACTTTC
15	NA	NA	TRBV9	TRBJ2-2	CASSVQGTMTGELFF	TGTGCCAGCAGCGTACAGGGGACGATGACCGGGGAGCTGTTTTTT